The rows below give T cell receptor beta chains drawn from one sample of a study of T cell responses to AZD1222 COVID-19 vaccine. Some clones are missing from TCRdb's copy, which holds only in-frame ones; the method was immunoSEQ multiplex PCR. Of 75,000 to 95,000 clones listed, about 85% are singletons. The source material was peripheral blood, sampled on day 0 of AZD1222 vaccination. The source is an adult in good health. Both conserved end residues are part of each CDR3. The order of the fields is J gene, V gene, clone size, D gene, CDR3 length, CDR3 DNA, CDR3 protein. D genes are given only for firm matches. The size field is filled for only some rows; it gives once, few, many or a size class.

j_gene: TRBJ1-1
v_gene: TRBV28
abundance: NA
d_gene: NA
len: 13
CDR3nt: TGTGCCAGCAGCCACAGACTGAACACTGAAGCTTTCTTT
CDR3aa: CASSHRLNTEAFF

j_gene: TRBJ2-5
v_gene: TRBV7-2
abundance: NA
d_gene: NA
len: 15
CDR3nt: TGTGCCAGCAGCTTAGGGGCGCGCCCCCGGGAGACCCAGTACTTC
CDR3aa: CASSLGARPRETQYF

j_gene: TRBJ1-2
v_gene: TRBV5-1
abundance: NA
d_gene: NA
len: 13
CDR3nt: TGCGCCAGCAGCTTAGCAGGGTTTACTGGCTACACCTTC
CDR3aa: CASSLAGFTGYTF

j_gene: TRBJ2-2
v_gene: TRBV7-9
abundance: NA
d_gene: NA
len: 14
CDR3nt: TGTGCCAGCAGCTTGAACTCAAACACCGGGGAGCTGTTTTTT
CDR3aa: CASSLNSNTGELFF

j_gene: TRBJ2-3
v_gene: TRBV3-1/TRBV3-2
abundance: once
d_gene: NA
len: 16
CDR3nt: TGTGCCAGCAGCCAAACTACCTGGGGAATAGGAGATACGCAGTATTTT
CDR3aa: CASSQTTWGIGDTQYF

j_gene: TRBJ2-7
v_gene: TRBV25-1
abundance: NA
d_gene: NA
len: 12
CDR3nt: TGTGCCAGCAGTTTCGACTTATACGAGCAGTACTTC
CDR3aa: CASSFDLYEQYF

j_gene: TRBJ1-1
v_gene: TRBV19
abundance: NA
d_gene: TRBD1
len: 13
CDR3nt: TGTGCCAGTAGTGGGACAGGGGGAACTGAAGCTTTCTTT
CDR3aa: CASSGTGGTEAFF

j_gene: TRBJ1-1
v_gene: TRBV5-5
abundance: NA
d_gene: NA
len: 15
CDR3nt: TGTGCCAGCTTCTTTGGGGGTTTCGGTGGGGCTGAAGCTTTCTTT
CDR3aa: CASFFGGFGGAEAFF

j_gene: TRBJ1-4
v_gene: TRBV11-2
abundance: NA
d_gene: NA
len: 14
CDR3nt: TGTGCCAGCAGCCGGACAGTCCTTAATGAAAAACTGTTTTTT
CDR3aa: CASSRTVLNEKLFF

j_gene: TRBJ2-2
v_gene: TRBV5-4
abundance: NA
d_gene: TRBD1
len: 16
CDR3nt: TGTGCCAGCAGCCGACCGGGACAGGTGGGCCCCGGGGAGCTGTTTTTT
CDR3aa: CASSRPGQVGPGELFF

j_gene: TRBJ1-2
v_gene: TRBV21-1
abundance: few
d_gene: NA
len: 13
CDR3nt: TGTGCCAGCAGCGGAGATCATGGCTATGGCTACACCTTC
CDR3aa: CASSGDHGYGYTF

j_gene: TRBJ1-2
v_gene: TRBV5-4
abundance: NA
d_gene: NA
len: 14
CDR3nt: TGTGCCAGCAGCTTGGAACAGGAATCCTATGGCTACACCTTC
CDR3aa: CASSLEQESYGYTF

j_gene: TRBJ1-1
v_gene: TRBV5-1
abundance: NA
d_gene: TRBD1
len: 13
CDR3nt: TGCGCCAGCGAGGAGGGACAGGGCACTGAAGCTTTCTTT
CDR3aa: CASEEGQGTEAFF

j_gene: TRBJ2-2
v_gene: TRBV7-2
abundance: NA
d_gene: TRBD1
len: 15
CDR3nt: TGTGCCAGCAGCCACAGGACAGGGACCACCGGGGAGCTGTTTTTT
CDR3aa: CASSHRTGTTGELFF

j_gene: TRBJ2-2
v_gene: TRBV10-3
abundance: NA
d_gene: NA
len: 15
CDR3nt: TGTGCCATCAGAAGGGCTATCCAGAACACCGGGGAGCTGTTTTTT
CDR3aa: CAIRRAIQNTGELFF

j_gene: TRBJ1-2
v_gene: TRBV12-3/TRBV12-4
abundance: NA
d_gene: TRBD1
len: 13
CDR3nt: TGTGCCAGCACTTGGGACAGGGTATATGGCTACACCTTC
CDR3aa: CASTWDRVYGYTF

j_gene: TRBJ2-3
v_gene: TRBV6-5
abundance: NA
d_gene: NA
len: 15
CDR3nt: TGTGCCAGCACAACCCTAGCCGCCGGCACAGATACGCAGTATTTT
CDR3aa: CASTTLAAGTDTQYF

j_gene: TRBJ1-1
v_gene: TRBV30
abundance: NA
d_gene: TRBD1
len: 15
CDR3nt: TGTGCCTGGACGCGGACAGGGAATGGGAACACTGAAGCTTTCTTT
CDR3aa: CAWTRTGNGNTEAFF

j_gene: TRBJ1-3
v_gene: TRBV28
abundance: NA
d_gene: NA
len: 16
CDR3nt: TGTGCCAGCAGTCGGGGACGCAGGGGCTCTGGAAACACCATATATTTT
CDR3aa: CASSRGRRGSGNTIYF

j_gene: TRBJ1-1
v_gene: TRBV5-5
abundance: once
d_gene: TRBD1
len: 15
CDR3nt: TGTGCCAGCAGCTTACTTACAGGGGTGAGCACTGAAGCTTTCTTT
CDR3aa: CASSLLTGVSTEAFF

j_gene: TRBJ2-4
v_gene: TRBV28
abundance: NA
d_gene: NA
len: 16
CDR3nt: TGTGCCAGCAGTAAAAGCACAGGACCCCTAGGCATTGGTCAGTACTTC
CDR3aa: CASSKSTGPLGIGQYF

j_gene: TRBJ1-5
v_gene: TRBV5-6
abundance: NA
d_gene: NA
len: 14
CDR3nt: TGTGCCAGCAGCAACCTCAGGGTGGGGGGGCCCCAGCATTTT
CDR3aa: CASSNLRVGGPQHF

j_gene: TRBJ2-7
v_gene: TRBV6-5
abundance: NA
d_gene: NA
len: 15
CDR3nt: TGTGCCAGCAGTTGGTCCGCCACCACGACTTACGAGCAGTACTTC
CDR3aa: CASSWSATTTYEQYF

j_gene: TRBJ1-6
v_gene: TRBV3-1/TRBV3-2
abundance: NA
d_gene: TRBD1
len: 15
CDR3nt: TGTGCCAGCAGCCCCCTGGACAGGGCGGATTCACCCCTCCACTTT
CDR3aa: CASSPLDRADSPLHF

j_gene: TRBJ2-3
v_gene: TRBV28
abundance: NA
d_gene: TRBD2
len: 15
CDR3nt: TGTGCCAGCAGTTTCCCGGCGGGGGGCACAGATACGCAGTATTTT
CDR3aa: CASSFPAGGTDTQYF

j_gene: TRBJ2-1
v_gene: TRBV18
abundance: NA
d_gene: TRBD1
len: 16
CDR3nt: TGTGCCAGCTCACCAAAACAGGGGGGAATCTACAATGAGCAGTTCTTC
CDR3aa: CASSPKQGGIYNEQFF

j_gene: TRBJ2-5
v_gene: TRBV2
abundance: NA
d_gene: NA
len: 13
CDR3nt: TGTGCCAGCAGGGGGACGGGACGGTGGACCCAGTACTTC
CDR3aa: CASRGTGRWTQYF

j_gene: TRBJ1-4
v_gene: TRBV6-5
abundance: NA
d_gene: NA
len: 12
CDR3nt: TGTGCCAGCAGCCCAGTGGGTGAAAAACTGTTTTTT
CDR3aa: CASSPVGEKLFF

j_gene: TRBJ1-4
v_gene: TRBV28
abundance: NA
d_gene: NA
len: 15
CDR3nt: TGTGCCAGCAGTTCGTACAGGGCCCCCGGTGAAAAACTGTTTTTT
CDR3aa: CASSSYRAPGEKLFF